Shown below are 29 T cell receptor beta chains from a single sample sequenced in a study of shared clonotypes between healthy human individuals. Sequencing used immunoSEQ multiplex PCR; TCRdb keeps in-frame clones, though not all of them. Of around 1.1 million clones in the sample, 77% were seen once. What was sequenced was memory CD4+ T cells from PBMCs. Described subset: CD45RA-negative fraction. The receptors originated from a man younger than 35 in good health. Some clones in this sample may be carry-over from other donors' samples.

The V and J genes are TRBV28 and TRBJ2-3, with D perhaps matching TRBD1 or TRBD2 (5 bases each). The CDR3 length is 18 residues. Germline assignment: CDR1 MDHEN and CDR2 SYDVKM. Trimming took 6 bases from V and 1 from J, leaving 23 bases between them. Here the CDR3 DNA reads TGTGCCAGCAGCCTAGGGGCGTCCTGGAGGCGAGGCACAGATACGCAGTATTTT. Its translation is CASSLGASWRRGTDTQYF.

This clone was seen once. The CDR3 nucleotides are TGTGCCTCAGGGAAGGCGGTCTTGAACACTGAAGCTTTCTTT. Amino acids: CASGKAVLNTEAFF. The J gene is TRBJ1-1, the V gene TRBV30; tentatively, D is TRBD1 (5 bases). Germline CDR1 is GTSNPN and CDR2 is SVGIG (reference sequence). V was pared by 7 bases and J by 0 bases, with 15 bases between. CDR3 size: 14 residues.

The CDR3 sequence: CASSQAAGGVDTQYF. The CDR3 region has the DNA TGCGCCAGCAGCCAAGCGGCGGGAGGGGTAGATACGCAGTATTTT. The chain couples TRBV4-3 to TRBJ2-3, with TRBD2 identical over 9 bases. V was clipped by 1 base and J by 5 bases; unmatched bases: 4. The CDR3 is made up of 15 amino acids. Germline-derived CDR1 and CDR2 are LGHNA and YSLEER.

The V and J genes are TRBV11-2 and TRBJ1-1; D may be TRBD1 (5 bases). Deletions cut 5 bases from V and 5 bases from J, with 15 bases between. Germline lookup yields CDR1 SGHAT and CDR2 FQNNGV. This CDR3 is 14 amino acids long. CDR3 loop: CASSPMIRGTEAFF. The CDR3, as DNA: TGTGCCAGCAGCCCCATGATAAGGGGAACTGAAGCTTTCTTT.

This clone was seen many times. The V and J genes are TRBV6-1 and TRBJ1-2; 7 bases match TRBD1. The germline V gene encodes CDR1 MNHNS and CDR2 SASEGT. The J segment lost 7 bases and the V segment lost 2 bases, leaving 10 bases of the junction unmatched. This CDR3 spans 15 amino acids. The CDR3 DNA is TGTGCCAGCAGTGAATGGGGACAGCGAGGGGGTGGCTACACCTTC. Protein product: CASSEWGQRGGGYTF.

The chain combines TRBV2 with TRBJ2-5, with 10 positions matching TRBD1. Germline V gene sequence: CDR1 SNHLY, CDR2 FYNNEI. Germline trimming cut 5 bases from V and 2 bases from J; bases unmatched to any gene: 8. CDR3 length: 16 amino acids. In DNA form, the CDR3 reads TGTGCCAGCAGTACCCGGGACAGGGGATTTCAAGAGACCCAGTACTTC. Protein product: CASSTRDRGFQETQYF.

Here the CDR3 reads CASSQASRGNNEKLFF. Written as DNA, the CDR3 is TGTGCCAGCAGTCAAGCCAGCAGGGGGAATAATGAAAAACTGTTTTTT. The chain uses TRBV28 and TRBJ1-4; TRBD1 aligns across 7 bases. V shed 5 bases and J 4 bases; nucleotides not matched to a gene: 10. CDR1 is MDHEN and CDR2 is SYDVKM in the germline V gene. The length of the CDR3 is 16 residues.

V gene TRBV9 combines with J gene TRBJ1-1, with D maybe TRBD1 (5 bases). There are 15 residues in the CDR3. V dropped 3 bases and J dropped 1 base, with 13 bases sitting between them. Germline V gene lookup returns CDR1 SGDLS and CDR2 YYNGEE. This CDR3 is CASSARTRGNTEAFF. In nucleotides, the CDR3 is TGTGCCAGCAGCGCAAGGACACGAGGGAACACTGAAGCTTTCTTT.

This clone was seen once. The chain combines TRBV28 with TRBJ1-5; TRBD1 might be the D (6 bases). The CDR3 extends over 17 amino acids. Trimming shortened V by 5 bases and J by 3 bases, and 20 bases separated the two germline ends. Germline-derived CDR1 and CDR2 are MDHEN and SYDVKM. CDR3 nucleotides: TGTGCCAGCAGTCCTGATCGAAAGAGGGGGATCAATCAGCCCCAGCATTTT. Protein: CASSPDRKRGINQPQHF.

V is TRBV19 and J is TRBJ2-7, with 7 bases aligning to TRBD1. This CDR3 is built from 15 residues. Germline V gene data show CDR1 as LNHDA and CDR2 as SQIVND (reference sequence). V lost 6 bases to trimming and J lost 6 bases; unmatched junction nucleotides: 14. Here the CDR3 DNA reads TGTGCCAGTAGCCGGGGCGACAGGGATGGGGGCGAGCAGTACTTC. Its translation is CASSRGDRDGGEQYF.

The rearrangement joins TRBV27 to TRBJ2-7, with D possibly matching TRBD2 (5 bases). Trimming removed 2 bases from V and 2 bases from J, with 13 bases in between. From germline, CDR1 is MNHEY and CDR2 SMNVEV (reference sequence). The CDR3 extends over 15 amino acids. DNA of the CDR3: TGTGCCAGCAGTTTAAAGGCGGACTTGACCTACGAGCAGTACTTC. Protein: CASSLKADLTYEQYF.

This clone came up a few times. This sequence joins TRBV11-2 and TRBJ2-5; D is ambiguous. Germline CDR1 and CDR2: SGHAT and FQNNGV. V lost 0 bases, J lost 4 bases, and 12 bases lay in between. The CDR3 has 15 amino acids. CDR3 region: CASSLDWTAPETQYF. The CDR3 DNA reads TGTGCCAGCAGCTTAGATTGGACGGCCCCAGAGACCCAGTACTTC.

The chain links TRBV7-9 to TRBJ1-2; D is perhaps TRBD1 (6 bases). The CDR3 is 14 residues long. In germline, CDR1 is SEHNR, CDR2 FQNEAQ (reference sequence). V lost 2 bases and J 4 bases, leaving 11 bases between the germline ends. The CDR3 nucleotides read TGTGCCAGCAGCTTACAGGGGATGGGCTATGGCTACACCTTC. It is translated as CASSLQGMGYGYTF. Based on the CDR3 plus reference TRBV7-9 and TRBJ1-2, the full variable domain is DTGVSQNPRHKITKRGQNVTFRCDPISEHNRLYWYRQTLGQGPEFLTYFQNEAQLEKSRLLSDRFSAERPKGSFSTLEIQRTEQGDSAMYLCASSLQGMGYGYTFGSGTRLTVV.

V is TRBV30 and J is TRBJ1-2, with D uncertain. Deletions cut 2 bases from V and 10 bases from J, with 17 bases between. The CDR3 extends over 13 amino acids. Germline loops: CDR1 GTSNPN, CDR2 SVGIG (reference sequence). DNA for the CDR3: TGTGCCTGGAGTCCTCCGGGGAGTGATGTCTACACCTTC. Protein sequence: CAWSPPGSDVYTF.

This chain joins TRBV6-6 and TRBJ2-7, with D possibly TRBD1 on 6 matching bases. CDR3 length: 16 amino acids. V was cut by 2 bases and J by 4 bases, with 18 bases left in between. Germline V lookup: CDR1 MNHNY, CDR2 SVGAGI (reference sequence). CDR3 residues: CASSYGGPQGWYEQYF. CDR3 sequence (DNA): TGTGCCAGCAGTTACGGTGGACCACAGGGCTGGTACGAGCAGTACTTC.

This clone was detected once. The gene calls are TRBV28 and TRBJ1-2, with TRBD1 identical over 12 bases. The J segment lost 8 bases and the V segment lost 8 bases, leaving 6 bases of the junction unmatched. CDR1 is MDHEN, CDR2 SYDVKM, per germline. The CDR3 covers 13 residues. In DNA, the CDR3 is TGTGCCAGCTGGGGACAGGGGGCGCCCGGCTACACCTTC. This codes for CASWGQGAPGYTF.

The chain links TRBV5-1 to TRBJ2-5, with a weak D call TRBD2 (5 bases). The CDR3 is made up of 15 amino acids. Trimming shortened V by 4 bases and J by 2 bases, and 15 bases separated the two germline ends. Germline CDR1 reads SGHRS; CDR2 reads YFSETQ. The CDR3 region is CASSPGYGSQETQYF. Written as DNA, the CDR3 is TGCGCCAGCAGCCCAGGCTATGGGAGTCAAGAGACCCAGTACTTC.

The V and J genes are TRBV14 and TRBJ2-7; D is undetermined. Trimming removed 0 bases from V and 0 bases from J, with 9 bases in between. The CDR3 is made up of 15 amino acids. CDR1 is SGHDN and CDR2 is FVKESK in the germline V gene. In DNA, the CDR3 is TGTGCCAGCAGCCAAGAGATGGGTTACTCCTACGAGCAGTACTTC. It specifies CASSQEMGYSYEQYF.

DNA for the CDR3: TGTGCCAGCAGCTTTACCCGAACAGGGGAGGGGTATGGCTACACCTTC. Amino acids: CASSFTRTGEGYGYTF. The rearrangement uses TRBV7-2 and TRBJ1-2; 7 bases align to TRBD1. Germline CDR1 SGHTA, CDR2 FQGNSA. CDR3 length equals 16 residues. Trimming took 3 bases from V and 5 from J; bases not matched to a gene: 12.

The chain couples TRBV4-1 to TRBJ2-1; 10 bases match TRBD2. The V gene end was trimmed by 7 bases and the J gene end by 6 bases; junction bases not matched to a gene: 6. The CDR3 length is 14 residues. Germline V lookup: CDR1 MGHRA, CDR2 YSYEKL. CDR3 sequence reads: CASKTIAGGNEQFF. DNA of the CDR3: TGCGCCAGCAAGACTATAGCGGGGGGCAATGAGCAGTTCTTC.

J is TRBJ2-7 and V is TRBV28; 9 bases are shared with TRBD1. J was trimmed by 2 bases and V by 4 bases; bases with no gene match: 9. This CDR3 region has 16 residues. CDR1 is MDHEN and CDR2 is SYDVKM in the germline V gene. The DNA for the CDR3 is TGTGCCAGCAGTTCCTCCGGGACAGGGTTCCCCTACGAGCAGTACTTC. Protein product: CASSSSGTGFPYEQYF.

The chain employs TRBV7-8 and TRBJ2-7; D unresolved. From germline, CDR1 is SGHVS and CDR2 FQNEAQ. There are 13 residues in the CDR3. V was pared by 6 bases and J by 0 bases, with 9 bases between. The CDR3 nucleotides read TGTGCCAGCAGACGTGACAACTCCTACGAGCAGTACTTC. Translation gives CASRRDNSYEQYF. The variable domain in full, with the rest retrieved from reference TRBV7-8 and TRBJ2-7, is GAGVSQSPRYKVAKRGQDVALRCDPISGHVSLFWYQQALGQGPEFLTYFQNEAQLDKSGLPSDRFFAERPEGSVSTLKIQRTQQEDSAVYLCASRRDNSYEQYFGPGTRLTVT.

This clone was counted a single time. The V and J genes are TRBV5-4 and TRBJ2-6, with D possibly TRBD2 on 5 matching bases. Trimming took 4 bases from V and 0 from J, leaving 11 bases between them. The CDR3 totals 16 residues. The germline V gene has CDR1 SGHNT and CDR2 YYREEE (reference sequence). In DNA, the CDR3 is TGTGCCAGCAGCCATGGGAGTTTCTCTGGGGCCAACGTCCTGACTTTC. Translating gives CASSHGSFSGANVLTF.

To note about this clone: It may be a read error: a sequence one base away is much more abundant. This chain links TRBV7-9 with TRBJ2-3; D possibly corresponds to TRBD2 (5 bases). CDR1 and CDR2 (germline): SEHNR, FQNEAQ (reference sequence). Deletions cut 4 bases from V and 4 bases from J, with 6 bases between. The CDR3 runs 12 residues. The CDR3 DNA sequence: TGTGCCAGCAGCTCCGGGGCAGATACGCAGTATTTT. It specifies CASSSGADTQYF.

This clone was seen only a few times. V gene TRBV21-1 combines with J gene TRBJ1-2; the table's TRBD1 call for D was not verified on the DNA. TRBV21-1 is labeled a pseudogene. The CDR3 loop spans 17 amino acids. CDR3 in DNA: TGTGCCAGCTACAAGACCCGCGCGACAGGGGCTAACTATGGCTACACCTTC. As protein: CASYKTRATGANYGYTF.

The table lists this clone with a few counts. CDR3 DNA: TGTGCCAGCAGCTTGGGGCAGGGGTGGAAAGCTTTCTTT. Translating it yields CASSLGQGWKAFF. V is TRBV7-9 and J is TRBJ1-1; weak D call: TRBD1 (6 bases). Trimming shortened V by 3 bases and J by 9 bases, and 14 bases separated the two germline ends. This CDR3 contains 13 residues. Looked up from germline, CDR1 is SEHNR and CDR2 is FQNEAQ (reference sequence). The whole variable domain, remainder taken from reference TRBV7-9 and TRBJ1-1, is DTGVSQNPRHKITKRGQNVTFRCDPISEHNRLYWYRQTLGQGPEFLTYFQNEAQLEKSRLLSDRFSAERPKGSFSTLEIQRTEQGDSAMYLCASSLGQGWKAFFGQGTRLTVV.

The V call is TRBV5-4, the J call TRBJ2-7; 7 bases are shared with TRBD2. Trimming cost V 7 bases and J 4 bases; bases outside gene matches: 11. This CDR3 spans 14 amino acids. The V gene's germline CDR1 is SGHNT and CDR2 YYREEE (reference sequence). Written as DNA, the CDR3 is TGTGCCAGCGGCCGAGGACTAGGGCCATACGAGCAGTACTTC. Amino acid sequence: CASGRGLGPYEQYF.

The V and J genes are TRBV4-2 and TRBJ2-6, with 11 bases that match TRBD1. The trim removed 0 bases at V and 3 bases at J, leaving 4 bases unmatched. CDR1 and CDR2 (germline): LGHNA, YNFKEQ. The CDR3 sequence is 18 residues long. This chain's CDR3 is CASSQDWTGGIGANVLTF. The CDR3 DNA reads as TGTGCCAGCAGCCAAGATTGGACAGGGGGCATTGGGGCCAACGTCCTGACTTTC.

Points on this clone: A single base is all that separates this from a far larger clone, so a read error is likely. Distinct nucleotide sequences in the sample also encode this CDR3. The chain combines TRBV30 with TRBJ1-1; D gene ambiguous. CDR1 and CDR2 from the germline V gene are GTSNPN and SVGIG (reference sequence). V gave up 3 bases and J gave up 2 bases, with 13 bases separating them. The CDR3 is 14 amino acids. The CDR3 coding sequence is TGTGCCTGGAGCGTGAGAGGGATAAACACTGAAGCTTTCTTT. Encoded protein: CAWSVRGINTEAFF.